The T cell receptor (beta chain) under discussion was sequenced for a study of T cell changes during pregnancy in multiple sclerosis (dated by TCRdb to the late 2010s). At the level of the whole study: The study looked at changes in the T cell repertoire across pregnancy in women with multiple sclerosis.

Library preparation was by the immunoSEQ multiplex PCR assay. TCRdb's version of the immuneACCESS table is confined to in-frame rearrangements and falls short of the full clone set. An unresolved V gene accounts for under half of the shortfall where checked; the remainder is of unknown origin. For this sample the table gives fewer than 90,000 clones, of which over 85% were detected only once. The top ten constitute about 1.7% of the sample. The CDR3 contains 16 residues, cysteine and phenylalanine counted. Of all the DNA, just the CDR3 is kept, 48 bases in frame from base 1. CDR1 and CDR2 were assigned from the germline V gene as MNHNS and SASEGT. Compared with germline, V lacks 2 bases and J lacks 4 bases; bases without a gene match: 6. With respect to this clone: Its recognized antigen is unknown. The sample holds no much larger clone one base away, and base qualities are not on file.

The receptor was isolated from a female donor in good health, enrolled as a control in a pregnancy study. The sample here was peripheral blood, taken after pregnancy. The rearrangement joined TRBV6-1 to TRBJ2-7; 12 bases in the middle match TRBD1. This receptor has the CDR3 CASSESGTGGAYEQYF. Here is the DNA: TGTGCCAGCAGTGAATCAGGGACAGGGGGCGCGTACGAGCAGTACTTC.